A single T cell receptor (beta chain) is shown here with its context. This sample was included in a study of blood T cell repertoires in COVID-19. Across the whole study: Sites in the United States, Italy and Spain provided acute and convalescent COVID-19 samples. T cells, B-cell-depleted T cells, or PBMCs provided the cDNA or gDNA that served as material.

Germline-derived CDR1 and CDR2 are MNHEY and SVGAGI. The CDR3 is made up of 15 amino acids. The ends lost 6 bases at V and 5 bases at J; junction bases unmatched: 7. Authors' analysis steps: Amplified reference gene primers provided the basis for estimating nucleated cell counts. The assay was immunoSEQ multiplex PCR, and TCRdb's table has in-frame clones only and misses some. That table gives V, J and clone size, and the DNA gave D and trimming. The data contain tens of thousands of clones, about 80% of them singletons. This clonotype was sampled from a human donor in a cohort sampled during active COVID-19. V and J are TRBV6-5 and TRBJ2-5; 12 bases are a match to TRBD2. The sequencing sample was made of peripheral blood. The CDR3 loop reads CASSRTSGRLETQYF. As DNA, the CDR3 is TGTGCCAGCAGCCGAACTAGCGGGAGGTTGGAGACCCAGTACTTC.